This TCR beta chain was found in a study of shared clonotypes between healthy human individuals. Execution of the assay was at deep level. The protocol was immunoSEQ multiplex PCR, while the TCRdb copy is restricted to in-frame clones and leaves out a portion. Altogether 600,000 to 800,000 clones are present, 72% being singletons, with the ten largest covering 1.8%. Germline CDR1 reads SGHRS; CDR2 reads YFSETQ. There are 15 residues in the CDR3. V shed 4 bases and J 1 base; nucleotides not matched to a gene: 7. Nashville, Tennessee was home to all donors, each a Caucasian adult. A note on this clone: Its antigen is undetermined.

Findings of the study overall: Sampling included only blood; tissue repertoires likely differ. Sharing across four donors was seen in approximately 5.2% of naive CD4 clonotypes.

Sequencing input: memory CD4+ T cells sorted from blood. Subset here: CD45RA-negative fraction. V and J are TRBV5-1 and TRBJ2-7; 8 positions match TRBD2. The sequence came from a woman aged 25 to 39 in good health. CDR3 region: CASSRERGPSYEQYF. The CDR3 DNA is TGCGCCAGCAGCAGAGAGCGGGGGCCTTCCTACGAGCAGTACTTC.